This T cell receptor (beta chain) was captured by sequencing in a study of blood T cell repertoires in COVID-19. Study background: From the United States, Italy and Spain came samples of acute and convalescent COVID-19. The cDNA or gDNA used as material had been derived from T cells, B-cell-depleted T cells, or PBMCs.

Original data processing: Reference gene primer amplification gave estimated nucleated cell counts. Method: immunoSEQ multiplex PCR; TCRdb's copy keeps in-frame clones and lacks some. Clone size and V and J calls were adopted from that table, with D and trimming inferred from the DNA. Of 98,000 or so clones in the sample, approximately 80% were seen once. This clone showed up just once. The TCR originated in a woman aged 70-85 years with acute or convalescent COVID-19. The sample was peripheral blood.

This CDR3 reads CASSFRDTGELFF. The CDR3 coding sequence is TGTGCCAGCAGCTTTCGAGACACCGGGGAGCTGTTTTTT. The gene calls are TRBV13 and TRBJ2-2; D is unclear. Germline V gene data show CDR1 as PRHDT and CDR2 as FYEKMQ (reference sequence). V was trimmed by 3 bases and J by 3 bases, leaving 5 bases between them. The CDR3 runs 13 residues.